Shown below are 4 T cell receptor beta chains from a single sample sequenced in a study of T cells in localized non-small cell lung cancer. Produced via immunoSEQ multiplex PCR; TCRdb's table is partial and in-frame only. The sample contains more than 15,000 clones, approximately 90% of which appear only once. Specimen: peripheral blood, collected before any cancer treatment. Every receptor here comes from a female donor aged 60 or older with stage III squamous cell lung carcinoma.

The genes are TRBV4-1 and TRBJ1-5, with D hard to call. V dropped 0 bases and J dropped 7 bases, with 7 bases sitting between them. Looked up from germline, CDR1 is MGHRA and CDR2 is YSYEKL. The CDR3 is 13 amino acids. The DNA for the CDR3 is TGCGCCAGCAGCCAAGATCGGAACCAGCCCCAGCATTTT. This translates into CASSQDRNQPQHF.

This clone was recorded a few times. The chain couples TRBV28 to TRBJ2-7; 10 nucleotides align to TRBD1. CDR1 is MDHEN, CDR2 SYDVKM, per germline. This CDR3 spans 15 amino acids. Germline trimming cut 3 bases from V and 4 bases from J; bases unmatched to any gene: 6. In nucleotides, the CDR3 is TGTGCCAGCAGTTTGGAGGGGGGACAGGGGTACGAGCAGTACTTC. It yields the protein CASSLEGGQGYEQYF.

CDR3 residues: CASSYSGNNYNEQFF. The CDR3, as DNA: TGTGCCAGCAGTTATAGCGGGAATAACTACAATGAGCAGTTCTTC. The chain has TRBV6-6 and TRBJ2-1; 8 bases map to TRBD2. The germline CDR1 and CDR2 sequences are MNHNY and SVGAGI (reference sequence). CDR3 length: 15 amino acids. V lost 3 bases and J lost 3; bases outside the gene matches: 4.

V gene TRBV19 combines with J gene TRBJ2-1; a possible D gene is TRBD2 (5 bases). CDR1 is LNHDA, CDR2 SQIVND, per germline (reference sequence). The CDR3 covers 14 residues. V dropped 0 bases and J dropped 7 bases, with 10 bases sitting between them. CDR3 DNA sequence: TGTGCCAGTAGTATAGACCCGGGAAGGAATGAGCAGTTCTTC. Its translation: CASSIDPGRNEQFF.